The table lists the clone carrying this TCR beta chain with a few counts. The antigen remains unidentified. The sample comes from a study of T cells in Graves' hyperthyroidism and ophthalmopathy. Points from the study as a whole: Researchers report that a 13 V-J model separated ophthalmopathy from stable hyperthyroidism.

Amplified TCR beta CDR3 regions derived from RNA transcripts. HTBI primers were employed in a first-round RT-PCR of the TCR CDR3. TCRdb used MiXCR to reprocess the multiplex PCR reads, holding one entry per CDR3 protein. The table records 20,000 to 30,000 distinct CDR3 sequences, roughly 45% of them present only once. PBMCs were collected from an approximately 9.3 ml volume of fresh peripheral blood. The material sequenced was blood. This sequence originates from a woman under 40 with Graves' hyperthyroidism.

The CDR3 DNA follows: TGTGCCAGCAGCTCTCCCCCCTTGGGCGGGGAGCTGTTTTTT. Residues: CASSSPPLGGELFF. The gene calls are TRBV7-8 and TRBJ2-2; unclear D gene. The CDR3 consists of 14 residues. Germline CDR1 is SGHVS and CDR2 is FQNEAQ. The ends were cut back, 4 bases at V and 7 bases at J, with 13 bases in the middle.